Listed below are T cell receptor beta chains from one sample, sequenced in a study of PD-1 blockade in mismatch repair-deficient tumors. The data were produced by immunoSEQ multiplex PCR, yet TCRdb's version contains in-frame clones alone and is incomplete. Among 14,000 or so clones, 84% were seen once, and the ten largest hold around 1.7%. Material: PBMCs, obtained 14 weeks after starting pembrolizumab. Source of these receptors: an adult with mismatch repair-deficient cancer. CDR3s include the opening cysteine and the closing phenylalanine or tryptophan. The D gene is left open where the match is weak. Clone size is stated in some rows and not others, as once, few, many or a class when expanded.

D gene,clone size,V gene,J gene,CDR3 DNA,CDR3 protein
TRBD1,-,TRBV27,TRBJ2-7,TGTGCCAGCAGTTTAGGGACAGGTTACGAGCAGTACTTC,CASSLGTGYEQYF
-,-,TRBV7-2,TRBJ2-3,TGTGCCAGCAGCTTATTTTCGGGAAGCACAGATACGCAGTATTTT,CASSLFSGSTDTQYF
TRBD1,-,TRBV18,TRBJ2-6,TGTGCCAGCTCACCAAATTTCCGACAGGGGGCTAGCTCTGGGGCCAACGTCCTGACTTTC,CASSPNFRQGASSGANVLTF
-,-,TRBV30,TRBJ2-1,TGTGCCTGGAGTCCCTCCTATGACAATGAGCAGTTCTTC,CAWSPSYDNEQFF
-,few,TRBV5-4,TRBJ1-2,TGTGCCAGCAGCTTCGGGGGGAACGGGCATTATGGCTACACCTTC,CASSFGGNGHYGYTF
TRBD2,-,TRBV27,TRBJ2-2,TGTGCCAGCAGACCAGCGGGAGACGGCACCGGGGAGCTGTTTTTT,CASRPAGDGTGELFF
TRBD1,once,TRBV27,TRBJ2-1,TGTGCCAGCAGTTTCATCCTACTCCGGGACAGGGACAATGAGCAGTTCTTC,CASSFILLRDRDNEQFF
TRBD2,once,TRBV18,TRBJ2-7,TGTGCCAGCTCATCGCTAGAGACTAGCGGGAGCTCCTACGAGCAGTACTTC,CASSSLETSGSSYEQYF
TRBD2,-,TRBV5-4,TRBJ2-1,TGTGCCAGCAGCTTGGCGGGGACTAGCGGATACAATGAGCAGTTCTTC,CASSLAGTSGYNEQFF
TRBD1,few,TRBV7-9,TRBJ1-2,TGTGCCAGCAGCGAAGCCGGGACAGGGTGGTATGGCTACACCTTC,CASSEAGTGWYGYTF
-,-,TRBV19,TRBJ2-7,TGTGCCAGTAGTAGGAGCGGGCCTACCTACGAGCAGTACTTC,CASSRSGPTYEQYF
-,-,TRBV30,TRBJ2-6,TGTGCCTGGAGGTACTCTGGGGCCAACGTCCTGACTTTC,CAWRYSGANVLTF
TRBD1,once,TRBV19,TRBJ1-2,TGTGCCAGTAGTATACCGAACAGGGGGCCGAATGGCTACACCTTC,CASSIPNRGPNGYTF
TRBD2,-,TRBV4-1,TRBJ2-2,TGCGCCAGCAGCCAAGGGCGGGGGGGGGTCACCGGGGAGCTGTTTTTT,CASSQGRGGVTGELFF
-,-,TRBV27,TRBJ1-2,TGTGCCAGCAGTCCCGACAGAAGCAACTATGGCTACACCTTC,CASSPDRSNYGYTF
-,-,TRBV5-1,TRBJ1-3,TGCGCCAGCAGCTTGGCAGGGGTTGGAAACACCATATATTTT,CASSLAGVGNTIYF
-,once,TRBV6-5,TRBJ2-5,TGTGCCAGCAGTTACGAGGGCACTGGGGCCCAGTACTTC,CASSYEGTGAQYF
TRBD1,-,TRBV29-1,TRBJ2-1,TGCAGCGTTGAAAAACAGGGGGCGCTTAATGAGCAGTTCTTC,CSVEKQGALNEQFF